The 3 T cell receptor beta chains given below trace back to one sample, sequenced in a study of OX40 agonist ivuxolimab in advanced cancers. The table came from immunoSEQ multiplex PCR; TCRdb's copy has only in-frame clones and leaves some out. The sample contains tens of thousands of clones, roughly nine tenths of which appear only once. Sequenced here: CD4+ or CD8+ T cells sorted from blood, sampled in a trial of the OX40 agonist ivuxolimab. These receptors were taken from an adult with an advanced solid tumor such as melanoma, head and neck, liver or kidney cancer.

The J gene is TRBJ1-1, the V gene TRBV4-3, with D unresolved. V was shortened by 4 bases and J by 2 bases, with 11 bases between the two germline ends. The CDR3 has 14 residues. From germline, CDR1 is LGHNA and CDR2 YSLEER. CDR3 nucleotides: TGCGCCAGCAGCCCCCGGGAGAGTAACACTGAAGCTTTCTTT. Its protein is CASSPRESNTEAFF.

V gene TRBV9 combines with J gene TRBJ2-7; 9 bases fit TRBD1. V dropped 1 base and J dropped 9; count of bases not matched to a gene: 8. Germline-derived CDR1 and CDR2 are SGDLS and YYNGEE. This CDR3 is built from 14 residues. The CDR3 region has the DNA TGTGCCAGCAGCGTAACGGGACAGGGAGGTGGGCAGTACTTC. Translated: CASSVTGQGGGQYF.

Sample share makes this clone medium-sized. The rearrangement uses TRBV7-2 and TRBJ2-7; a weak D match, TRBD2 (5 bases). V dropped 1 base and J dropped 2 bases, with 12 bases sitting between them. The CDR3 spans 15 residues. Per germline, CDR1 SGHTA and CDR2 FQGNSA. CDR3 protein: CASSLGVRAAYEQYF. The CDR3 coding sequence is TGTGCCAGCAGCTTAGGTGTAAGAGCGGCCTACGAGCAGTACTTC.